This is a list of T cell receptor beta chains from one sample in a study of blood T cell repertoires in COVID-19. TCRdb's copy holds only in-frame clones and misses some; the assay was immunoSEQ multiplex PCR. Of 150,000 to 200,000 clones detected, about 82% appear once; the ten largest clones hold approximately 7%. Material for sequencing was peripheral blood. The receptor set was obtained from a middle-aged man with active or convalescent COVID-19. Both conserved end residues are part of each CDR3. Each record gives: V gene, clone size, J gene, D gene, CDR3 protein, CDR3 DNA. The D gene is left open where the match is weak. Clone size appears in some rows only: once, few, many, or a class for an expanded clone.

>TRBV7-2|NA|TRBJ1-1|NA
CASSRIRDTEAFF
TGTGCCAGCAGCCGCATTCGGGACACTGAAGCTTTCTTT
>TRBV5-4|once|TRBJ2-2|TRBD2
CASSLVLSGGATGELFF
TGTGCCAGCAGCTTGGTGCTTAGCGGGGGTGCGACCGGGGAGCTGTTTTTT
>TRBV4-2|NA|TRBJ2-7|NA
CASGRTGVTYEQYF
TGTGCCAGCGGCCGAACGGGGGTAACCTACGAGCAGTACTTC
>TRBV2|NA|TRBJ2-7|NA
CASSVADYSRGEQYF
TGTGCCAGCAGTGTGGCGGACTACTCTCGGGGCGAGCAGTACTTC
>TRBV7-8|NA|TRBJ2-3|TRBD2
CASSLMVAGARAGDTQYF
TGTGCCAGCAGCTTAATGGTAGCGGGAGCCCGGGCGGGAGATACGCAGTATTTT
>TRBV7-3|NA|TRBJ2-6|NA
CASSPPRVSGANVLTF
TGTGCCAGCAGCCCCCCACGCGTCTCTGGGGCCAACGTCCTGACTTTC
>TRBV6-5|NA|TRBJ1-4|TRBD1
CASRTGGARGEKLFF
TGTGCCAGTCGGACAGGGGGGGCGAGGGGTGAAAAACTGTTTTTT
>TRBV5-1|once|TRBJ2-2|NA
CASSPSGRANTGELFF
TGCGCCAGCAGCCCGTCGGGTCGGGCGAACACCGGGGAGCTGTTTTTT
>TRBV3-1/TRBV3-2|NA|TRBJ2-5|TRBD2
CASRPGTSGVKFETQYF
TGTGCCAGCAGGCCCGGGACTAGCGGGGTTAAGTTCGAGACCCAGTACTTC
>TRBV18|NA|TRBJ1-4|NA
CASSPTRATNEKLFF
TGTGCCAGCTCACCCACGCGGGCAACTAATGAAAAACTGTTTTTT
>TRBV7-9|NA|TRBJ1-2|NA
CASSLVGTHYGYTF
TGTGCCAGCAGCTTAGTGGGGACACACTATGGCTACACCTTC